This TCR beta chain was captured by sequencing in a study of molecular identifiers for immune sequencing clone quantification. Germline V gene data show CDR1 as SGHDN and CDR2 as FVKESK. V shed 9 bases and J shed 6 bases, with 15 bases lying between them. The CDR3 runs 12 residues. Broader study findings: The sizes of highly expanded clones could be underestimated when identical TCR molecules share a barcode. It was shown that clones above 20 RNA copies held over 98% of effector molecules, but under 1% in naive cells.

TCRdb re-analysed the PCR reads in MiXCR, keeping a single row per CDR3 protein. The sample records around 470,000 distinct CDR3 sequences, around 25% being singletons. Isolation of naive CD8 T cells was achieved by sorting on a CD8+CD4-CCR7+CD45RA+ phenotype. In its sample, this clonotype was seen many times. Its specificity is not known. The material sequenced was naive CD8+ T cells from blood, with Jurkat cell RNA spiked in. Subset reported: FACS-sorted CD8+CD4-CCR7+CD45RA+ naive T cells. The chain recombines TRBV14 with TRBJ2-7, with D perhaps TRBD2 (5 bases). The sequence derives from a human donor in good health. Some libraries in this study had Jurkat cell RNA spiked in. The CDR3 bases are TGTGCCAGTGGGTTGATAGCGAGCGAGCAGTACTTC. This codes for CASGLIASEQYF.